This TCR beta chain derives from a study of blood T cells in healthy people across ages. About the research overall: About one barcoded beta molecule per two T cells was the capture yield of template switching.

Germline V lookup: CDR1 SEHNR, CDR2 FQNEAQ (reference sequence). There are 15 residues in the CDR3. The ends were cut back, 1 base at V and 0 bases at J, with 10 bases in the middle. Using a J-beta primer mix together with a sample-barcoded 5' primer, a second PCR was run for about 7 to 12 cycles. TCRdb itself ran the 5' RACE reads through MiXCR, one entry per CDR3 protein. Of more than 700,000 distinct CDR3 sequences detected, about 53% appear once; the ten largest clones hold under 50%. Input material: blood. The V gene is TRBV7-9, the J gene TRBJ2-7, with a possible D match to TRBD2 (6 bases). This receptor was taken from a man aged 80 or over in good health. Written as DNA, the CDR3 is TGTGCCAGCAGCTTAGGGGGAGGCCTCTCCTACGAGCAGTACTTC. It encodes CASSLGGGLSYEQYF.